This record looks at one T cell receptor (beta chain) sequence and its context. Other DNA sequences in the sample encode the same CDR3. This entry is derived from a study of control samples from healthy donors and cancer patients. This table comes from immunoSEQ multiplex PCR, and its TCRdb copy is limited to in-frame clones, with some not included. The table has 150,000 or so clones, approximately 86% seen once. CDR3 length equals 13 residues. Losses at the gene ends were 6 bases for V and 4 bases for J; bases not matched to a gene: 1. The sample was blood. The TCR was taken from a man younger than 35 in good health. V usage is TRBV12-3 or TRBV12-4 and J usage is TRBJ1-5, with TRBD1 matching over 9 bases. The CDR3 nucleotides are TGTGCCAGCAGAGGGACAGGGAATCAGCCCCAGCATTTT. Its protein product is CASRGTGNQPQHF.